This T cell receptor (beta chain) was sequenced during a study of Ad26.COV2.S vaccination and SARS-CoV-2 variants (dated by TCRdb to the early 2020s). About the full investigation: Sequencing of the TCRbeta repertoire served to evaluate the specificity and breadth of SARS-CoV-2-reactive T cell receptors following Ad26.COV2.S vaccination. A total of 32 samples were included in the TCR-sequenced set, comprising approximately 20 Ad26.COV2.S vaccine recipients, 5 placebo recipients and 8 SARS-CoV-2 convalescent individuals.

Summary of the overall study and its limitations: Non-spike TCR breadth was comparable between vaccine and placebo recipients, consistent with the vaccine containing only spike. After vaccination, substantial breadth of spike-specific CD8+ and CD4+ T cell responses was reported. Higher spike-specific TCR breadth was observed in Ad26.COV2.S recipients than in placebo recipients (P = 0.0014). According to the authors, total T cell responses may have been underestimated by the TCR breadth and depth analyses.

The germline V gene supplies CDR1 SGHTA and CDR2 FQGTGA. V has 4 bases trimmed and J has 3 bases trimmed; junction bases matching no gene number 2. Including the terminal cysteine and phenylalanine, the CDR3 comprises 15 residues. This entry keeps only the CDR3 DNA: 45 bases, framed from base 1. TCRbeta CDR3 regions were sequenced with the immunoSEQ Assay. After extraction, genomic DNA underwent amplification by bias-controlled multiplex PCR, followed by high-throughput sequencing. The authors' analysis ran thus. To quantify the absolute abundance of every unique TCRbeta CDR3 region, sequences were collapsed and filtered. T cell fraction was estimated by normalization of TCRbeta template counts to usable DNA, with usable DNA being measured through amplification of reference genes present in all nucleated cells. Repertoire TCRs were annotated as SARS-CoV-2-specific by exact matching of V gene, CDR3 amino acid sequence and J gene to a known reactive TCR set. The reference SARS-CoV-2 TCR set was derived from MIRA and filtered for enrichment in COVID-19-positive ImmuneCODE repertoires, a step that removed public or cross-reactive TCRs. Based on the MIRA antigens, annotated TCRs were further analysed at the level of specific ORF or position within ORF. Breadth was defined as the number of annotated unique rearrangements divided by the total number of unique productive rearrangements, and depth was defined as the summed frequency of the annotated unique rearrangements. Two-sided Wilcoxon rank-sum tests were applied when comparing TCR breadth between groups. Drawn from immuneACCESS, this table holds only the in-frame rearrangements with V and J called that TCRdb kept. Clones are partly lost; checked studies trace under half to an unresolved V gene and leave the rest unexplained. The DNA was the basis for D and trimming; V, J and clone size are from that table. The sample data list some 180,000 clones, and roughly 87% of these were observed just once. In total, the top ten clones hold around 6.1% of the sample.

As for this clone: Its antigen specificity is not known. Base quality data are lacking; no much larger clone is found one base away.

The sample's time point label is to be understood as: individuals recovered from natural SARS-CoV-2 infection. Sample: peripheral blood, taken after recovery from COVID-19. In this chain, TRBV7-3 is recombined with TRBJ2-3; a stretch of 12 junction bases matches TRBD2. The source of this sequence is a human donor who had recovered from COVID-19. The bases are TGTGCCAGCAGCTCTAGCGGGAGGGCAACAGATACGCAGTATTTT. This codes for CASSSSGRATDTQYF.